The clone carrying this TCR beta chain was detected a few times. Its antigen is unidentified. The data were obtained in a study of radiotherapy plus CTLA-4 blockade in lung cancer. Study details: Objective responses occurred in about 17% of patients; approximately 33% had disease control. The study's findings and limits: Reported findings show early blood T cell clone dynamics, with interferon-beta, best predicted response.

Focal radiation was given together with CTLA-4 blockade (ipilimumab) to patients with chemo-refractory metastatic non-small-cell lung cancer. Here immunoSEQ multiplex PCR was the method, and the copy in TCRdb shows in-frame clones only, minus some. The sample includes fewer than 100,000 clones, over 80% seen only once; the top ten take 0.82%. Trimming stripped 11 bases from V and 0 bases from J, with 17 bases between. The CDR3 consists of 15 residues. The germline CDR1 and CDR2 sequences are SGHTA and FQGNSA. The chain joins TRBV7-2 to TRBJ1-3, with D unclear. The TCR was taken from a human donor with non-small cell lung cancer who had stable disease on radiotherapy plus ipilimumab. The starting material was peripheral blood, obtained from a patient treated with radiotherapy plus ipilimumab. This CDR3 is CAVLAAPNSGNTIYF. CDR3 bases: TGTGCCGTTCTAGCGGCCCCGAACTCTGGAAACACCATATATTTT.